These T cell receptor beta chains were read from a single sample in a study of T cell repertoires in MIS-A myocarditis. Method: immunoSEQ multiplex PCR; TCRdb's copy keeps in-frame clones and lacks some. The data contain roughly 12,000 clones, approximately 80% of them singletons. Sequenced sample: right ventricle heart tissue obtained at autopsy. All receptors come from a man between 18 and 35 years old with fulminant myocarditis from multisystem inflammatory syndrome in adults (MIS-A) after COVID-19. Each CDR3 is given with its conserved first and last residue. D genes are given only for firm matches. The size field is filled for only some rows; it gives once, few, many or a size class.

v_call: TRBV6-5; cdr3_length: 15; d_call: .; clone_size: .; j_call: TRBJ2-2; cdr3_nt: TGTGCCAGCAGTTACTGGCAGGGAATAGGCGGGGAGCTGTTTTTT; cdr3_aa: CASSYWQGIGGELFF
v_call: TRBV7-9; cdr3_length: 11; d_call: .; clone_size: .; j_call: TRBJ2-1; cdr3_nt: TGTGCCAGCAGCTTGGGGACTCCACAGTTCTTC; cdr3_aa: CASSLGTPQFF
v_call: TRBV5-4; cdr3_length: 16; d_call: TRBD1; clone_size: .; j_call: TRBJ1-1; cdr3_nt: TGTGCCAGCAGCCGCCCGGGACAGGGGGCGAACACTGAAGCTTTCTTT; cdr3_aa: CASSRPGQGANTEAFF
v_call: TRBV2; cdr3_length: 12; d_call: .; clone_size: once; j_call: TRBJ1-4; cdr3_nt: TGTGCCAGCACTAGGGAGGAGGAAAAACTGTTTTTT; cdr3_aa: CASTREEEKLFF
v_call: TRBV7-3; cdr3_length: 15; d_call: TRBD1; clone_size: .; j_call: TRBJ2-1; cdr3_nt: TGTGCCAGCAGCTTAGGTACAGGGGTATCCCATGAGCAGTTCTTC; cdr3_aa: CASSLGTGVSHEQFF
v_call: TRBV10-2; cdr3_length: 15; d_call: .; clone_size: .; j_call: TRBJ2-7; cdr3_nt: TGCGCCAGCAGCCAGACTCGGGGCGGGATCCACGAGCAGTACTTC; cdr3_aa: CASSQTRGGIHEQYF
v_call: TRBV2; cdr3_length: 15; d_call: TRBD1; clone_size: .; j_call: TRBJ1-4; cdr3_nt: TGTGCCAGCAGCACACTGGGGACAGGGGATGAAAAACTGTTTTTT; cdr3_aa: CASSTLGTGDEKLFF
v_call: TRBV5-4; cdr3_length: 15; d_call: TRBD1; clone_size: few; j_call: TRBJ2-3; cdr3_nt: TGTGCCAGCAGCTATCAACAGGGGGTTGCAGATACGCAGTATTTT; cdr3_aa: CASSYQQGVADTQYF
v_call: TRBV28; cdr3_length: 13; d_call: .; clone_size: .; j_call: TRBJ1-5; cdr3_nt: TGTGCCAGCGGTCCAGGGGACAATCAGCCCCAGCATTTT; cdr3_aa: CASGPGDNQPQHF
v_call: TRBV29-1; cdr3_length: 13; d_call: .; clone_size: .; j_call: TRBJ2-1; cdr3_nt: TGCAGCGTTGCTTGGGGGCCATACAATGAGCAGTTCTTC; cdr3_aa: CSVAWGPYNEQFF
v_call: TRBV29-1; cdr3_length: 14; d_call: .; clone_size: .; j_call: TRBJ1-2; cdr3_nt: TGCAGCGTTGGAGGGGTGGCAATAAGCTATGGCTACACCTTC; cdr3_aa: CSVGGVAISYGYTF
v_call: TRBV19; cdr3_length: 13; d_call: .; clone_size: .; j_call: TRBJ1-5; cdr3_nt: TGTGCCAGTAGTATGGGCAGAGATCAGCCCCAGCATTTT; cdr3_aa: CASSMGRDQPQHF
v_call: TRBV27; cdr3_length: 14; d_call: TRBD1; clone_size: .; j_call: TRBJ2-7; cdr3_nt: TGTGCCAGCAGTCTAAGGGGACAGATCTACGAGCAGTACTTC; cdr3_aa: CASSLRGQIYEQYF
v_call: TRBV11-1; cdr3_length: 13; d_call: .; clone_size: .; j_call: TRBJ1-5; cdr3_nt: TGTGCCAGCAGCTGGGGGGGAGGTCAGCCCCAGCATTTT; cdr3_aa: CASSWGGGQPQHF
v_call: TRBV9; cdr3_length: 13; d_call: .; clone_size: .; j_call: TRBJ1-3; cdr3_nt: TGTGCCAGCAGCGTCGGGTCTGGAAACACCATATATTTT; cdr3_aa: CASSVGSGNTIYF
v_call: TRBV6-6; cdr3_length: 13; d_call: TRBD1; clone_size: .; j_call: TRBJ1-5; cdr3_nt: TGTGCCAGCAGTTGGGACAGAAATCAGCCCCAGCATTTT; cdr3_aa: CASSWDRNQPQHF
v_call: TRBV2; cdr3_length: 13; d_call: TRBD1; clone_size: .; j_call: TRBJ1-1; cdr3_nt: TGTGCCAGTGAGGGACAGAGGAACACTGAAGCTTTCTTT; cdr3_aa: CASEGQRNTEAFF
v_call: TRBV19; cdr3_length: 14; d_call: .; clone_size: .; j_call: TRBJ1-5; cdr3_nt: TGTGCCAGTACGATCAGGCAAGGTAATCAGCCCCAGCATTTT; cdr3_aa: CASTIRQGNQPQHF
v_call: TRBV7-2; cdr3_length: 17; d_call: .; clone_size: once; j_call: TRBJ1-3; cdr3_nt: TGTGCCAGCAGCCAGGACCGAGCCGGTATATTTGGAAACACCATATATTTT; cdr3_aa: CASSQDRAGIFGNTIYF
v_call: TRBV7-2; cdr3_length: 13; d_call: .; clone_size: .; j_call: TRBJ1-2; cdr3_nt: TGTGCCAGCAGCCTCGCGGCCACCTATGGCTACACCTTC; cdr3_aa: CASSLAATYGYTF
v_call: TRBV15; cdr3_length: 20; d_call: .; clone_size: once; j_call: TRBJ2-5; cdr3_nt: TGTGCCACCAGCAGGGCCCAAGACAGGTTGCTGGCCCCGTACCAAGAGACCCAGTACTTC; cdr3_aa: CATSRAQDRLLAPYQETQYF
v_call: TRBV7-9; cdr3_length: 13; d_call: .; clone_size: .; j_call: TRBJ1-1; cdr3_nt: TGTGCCAGCAGCCTACAGGGCTTCACTGAAGCTTTCTTT; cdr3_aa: CASSLQGFTEAFF
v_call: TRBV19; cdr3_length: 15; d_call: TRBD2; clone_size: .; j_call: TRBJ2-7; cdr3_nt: TGTGCCAGTAGCCTAGCGGGAGGAGTCTCCTACGAGCAGTACTTC; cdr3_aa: CASSLAGGVSYEQYF
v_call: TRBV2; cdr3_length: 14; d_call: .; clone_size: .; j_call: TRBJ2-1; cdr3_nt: TGTGCCAGCAGGCCCAGGGGGGGGAGGAATGAGCAGTTCTTC; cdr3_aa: CASRPRGGRNEQFF
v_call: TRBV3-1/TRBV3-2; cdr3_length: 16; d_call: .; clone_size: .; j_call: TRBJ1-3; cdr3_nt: TGTGCCAGCAGCCAAGACTTAACTAACTCTGGAAACACCATATATTTT; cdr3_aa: CASSQDLTNSGNTIYF
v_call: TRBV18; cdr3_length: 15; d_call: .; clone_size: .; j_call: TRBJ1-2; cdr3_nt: TGTGCCAGCTCACGAACCACCCGGGGGGACTATGACTACACCTTC; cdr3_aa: CASSRTTRGDYDYTF
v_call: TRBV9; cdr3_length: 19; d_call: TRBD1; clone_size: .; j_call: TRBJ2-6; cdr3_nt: TGTGCCAGCAGCGTAGCTACAGGGGGCTGGGCTTCTGGGGCCAACGTCCTGACTTTC; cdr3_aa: CASSVATGGWASGANVLTF
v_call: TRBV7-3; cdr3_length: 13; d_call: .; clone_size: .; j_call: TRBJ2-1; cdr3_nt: TGTGCCAGCAGCTCCCGGGTGAACGGTGAGCAGTTCTTC; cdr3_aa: CASSSRVNGEQFF
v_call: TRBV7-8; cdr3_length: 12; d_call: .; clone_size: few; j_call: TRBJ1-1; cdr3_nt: TGTGCCAGCAGCGACCTTAACACTGAAGCTTTCTTT; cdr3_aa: CASSDLNTEAFF
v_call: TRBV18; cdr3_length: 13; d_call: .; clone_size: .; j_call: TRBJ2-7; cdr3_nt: TGTGCCAGCTCCATAAACGGGAAGTACGAGCAGTACTTC; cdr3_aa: CASSINGKYEQYF
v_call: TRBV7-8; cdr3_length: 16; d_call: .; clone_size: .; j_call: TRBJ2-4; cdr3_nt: TGTGCCAGCAGCCCACTCGGGTGGGACAAAAAAAACATTCAGTACTTC; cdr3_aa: CASSPLGWDKKNIQYF
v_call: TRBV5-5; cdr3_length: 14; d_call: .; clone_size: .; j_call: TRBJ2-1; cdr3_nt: TGTGCCAGCAGCCTGACAAGGCGGCTAAATGAGCAGTTCTTC; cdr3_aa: CASSLTRRLNEQFF
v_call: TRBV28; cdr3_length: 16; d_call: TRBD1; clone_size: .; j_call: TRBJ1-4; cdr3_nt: TGTGCCAGCAGTACCTACTCCGGGACAGGGGGCCAGAAACTGTTTTTT; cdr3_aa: CASSTYSGTGGQKLFF
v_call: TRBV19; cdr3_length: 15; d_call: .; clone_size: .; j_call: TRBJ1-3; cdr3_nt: TGTGCCAGTAGTTACGACTCGAGCTCTGGAAACACCATATATTTT; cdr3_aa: CASSYDSSSGNTIYF
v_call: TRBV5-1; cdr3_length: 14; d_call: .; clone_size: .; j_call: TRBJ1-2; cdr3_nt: TGCGCCACCAAACTTACGACAGATTTTAGTGGCTACACCTTC; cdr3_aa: CATKLTTDFSGYTF
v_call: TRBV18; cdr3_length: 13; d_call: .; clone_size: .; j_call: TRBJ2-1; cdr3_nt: TGTGCCAGCTCATCAACTGGGGGGAATGAGCAGTTCTTC; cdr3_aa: CASSSTGGNEQFF
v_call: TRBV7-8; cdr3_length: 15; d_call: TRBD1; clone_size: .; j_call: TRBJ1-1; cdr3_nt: TGTGCCAGCAGCCCCTCCGGGACAGGGGGCACTGAAGCTTTCTTT; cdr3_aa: CASSPSGTGGTEAFF
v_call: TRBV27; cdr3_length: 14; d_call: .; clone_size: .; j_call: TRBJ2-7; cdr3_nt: TGTGCCAGCAGTTCAATCGGACTAATCCACGAGCAGTACTTC; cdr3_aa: CASSSIGLIHEQYF
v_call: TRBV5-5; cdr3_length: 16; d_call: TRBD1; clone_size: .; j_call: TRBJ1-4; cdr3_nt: TGTGCCAGCAGCCGCACAGGGGGTTGGAGTAATGAAAAACTGTTTTTT; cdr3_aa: CASSRTGGWSNEKLFF
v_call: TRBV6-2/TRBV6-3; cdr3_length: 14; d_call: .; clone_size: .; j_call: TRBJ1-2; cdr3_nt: TGTGCCAGCAGTTACTCAGGACGGAACTATGGCTACACCTTC; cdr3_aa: CASSYSGRNYGYTF
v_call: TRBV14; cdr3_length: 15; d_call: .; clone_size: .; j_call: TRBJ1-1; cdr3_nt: TGTGCCAGCAGCCAAGGTACCCGGGGTCGCTTCGAGTCTTTCTTT; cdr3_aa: CASSQGTRGRFESFF
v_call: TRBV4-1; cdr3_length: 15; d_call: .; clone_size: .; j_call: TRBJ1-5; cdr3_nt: TGCGCCAGCAGCCAAGACAGGACTAGCAATCAGCCCCAGCATTTT; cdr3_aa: CASSQDRTSNQPQHF
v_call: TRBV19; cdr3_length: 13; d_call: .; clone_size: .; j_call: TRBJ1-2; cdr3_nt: TGTGCCAGTAGTCTCGGGGGCATCTATGGCTACACCTTC; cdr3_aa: CASSLGGIYGYTF
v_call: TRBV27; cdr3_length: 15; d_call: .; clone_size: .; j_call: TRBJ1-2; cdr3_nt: TGTGCCAGCAGTCCCCGGGGACATCAGAACTATGGCTACACCTTC; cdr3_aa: CASSPRGHQNYGYTF
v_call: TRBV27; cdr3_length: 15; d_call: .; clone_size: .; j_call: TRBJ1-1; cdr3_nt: TGTGCCAGCACCCCCTTGGGGGCGAGGAACACTGAAGCTTTCTTT; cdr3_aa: CASTPLGARNTEAFF
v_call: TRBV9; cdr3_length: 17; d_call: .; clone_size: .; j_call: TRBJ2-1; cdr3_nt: TGTGCCAGCAGCGCTGAGGCTAGGCCCTCGGAGTACAATGAGCAGTTCTTC; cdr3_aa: CASSAEARPSEYNEQFF
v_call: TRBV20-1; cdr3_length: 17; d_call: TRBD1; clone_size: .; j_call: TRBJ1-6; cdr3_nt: TGCAGTGCTAGTGGGGACAGTTTTAGCTCCTATAATTCACCCCTCCACTTT; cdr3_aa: CSASGDSFSSYNSPLHF
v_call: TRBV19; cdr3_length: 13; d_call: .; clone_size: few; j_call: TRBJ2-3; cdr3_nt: TGTGCCAGTAGACAGGCTAGCACAGATACGCAGTATTTT; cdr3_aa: CASRQASTDTQYF
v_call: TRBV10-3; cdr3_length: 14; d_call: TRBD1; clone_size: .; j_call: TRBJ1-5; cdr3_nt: TGTGCCATCAAAAACGACAGGGGAGTTCAGCCCCAGCATTTT; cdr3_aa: CAIKNDRGVQPQHF
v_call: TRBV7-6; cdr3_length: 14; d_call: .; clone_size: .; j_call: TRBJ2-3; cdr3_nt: TGTGCCAGCAGCCCCCAGCTTGGGACAGATACGCAGTATTTT; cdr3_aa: CASSPQLGTDTQYF
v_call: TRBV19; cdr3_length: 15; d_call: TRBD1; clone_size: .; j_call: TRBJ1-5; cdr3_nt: TGTGCCAGTAGGGACAGGGGGTTCAGTGATCAGCCCCAGCATTTT; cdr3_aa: CASRDRGFSDQPQHF
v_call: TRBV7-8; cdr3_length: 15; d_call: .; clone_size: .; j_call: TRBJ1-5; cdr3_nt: TGTGCCAGCAGCCCCCCAACAGGGATTAGGGGGCCCCAGCATTTT; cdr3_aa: CASSPPTGIRGPQHF
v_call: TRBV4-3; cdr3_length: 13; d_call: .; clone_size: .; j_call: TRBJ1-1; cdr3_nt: TGCGCCAGCAGCCAAGAGATGAGCGCTGAAGCTTTCTTT; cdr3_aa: CASSQEMSAEAFF
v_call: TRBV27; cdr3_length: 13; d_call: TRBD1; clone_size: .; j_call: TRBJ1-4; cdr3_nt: TGTGTCAGCTCCGACAGGGGAGGTGAAAAACTGTTTTTT; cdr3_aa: CVSSDRGGEKLFF
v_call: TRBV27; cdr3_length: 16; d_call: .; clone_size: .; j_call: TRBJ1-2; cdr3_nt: TGTGCCAGCAGTTTATCGAGGGCCCCGTCGGGCGATGGCTACACCTTC; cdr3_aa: CASSLSRAPSGDGYTF
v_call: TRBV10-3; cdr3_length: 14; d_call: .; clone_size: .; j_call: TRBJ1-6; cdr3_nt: TGTGCCATCAGTGAATCTGTCAGTGAGTCACCCCTCCACTTT; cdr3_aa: CAISESVSESPLHF
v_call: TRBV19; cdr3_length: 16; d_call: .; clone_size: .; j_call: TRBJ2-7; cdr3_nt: TGTGCCAGTAGTACCGGACTCGGGGGATCGACCTACGAGCAGTACTTC; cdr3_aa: CASSTGLGGSTYEQYF
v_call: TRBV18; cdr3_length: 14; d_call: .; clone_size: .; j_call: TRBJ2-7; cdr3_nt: TGTGCCAGCTCACCCCAGGGGGGGGGCTACGAGCAGTACTTC; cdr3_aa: CASSPQGGGYEQYF